A single sample gave rise to the 28 T cell receptor beta chains below, sequenced in a study of blood T cell repertoires in COVID-19. Measured with immunoSEQ multiplex PCR; TCRdb has only the in-frame clones, and not every one. The sample consists of roughly 250,000 clones, roughly nine tenths of them appearing once. The sample consisted of peripheral blood. These receptors were obtained from a woman in her 30s with COVID-19, enrolled during active disease.

This chain links TRBV2 with TRBJ2-2; D is perhaps TRBD2 (5 bases). Trimming took 10 bases from V and 4 from J, leaving 16 bases between them. Germline V gene data show CDR1 as SNHLY and CDR2 as FYNNEI. There are 14 residues in the CDR3. In DNA form, the CDR3 reads TGTGCCATCCCGGGAACGCCCTTCACCGGGGAGCTGTTTTTT. This encodes CAIPGTPFTGELFF.

The V call is TRBV30, the J call TRBJ2-7, with 10 bases aligning to TRBD1. The CDR3 totals 14 residues. With 1 base clipped from V and 9 bases from J, the junction kept 9 bases outside the gene matches. Germline assignment: CDR1 GTSNPN and CDR2 SVGIG (reference sequence). This CDR3 reads CAWSAGQGLLVQYF. Written as DNA, the CDR3 is TGTGCCTGGAGTGCGGGACAGGGGCTACTCGTGCAGTACTTC. The complete variable domain, with remaining parts taken from reference TRBV30 and TRBJ2-7, reads SQTIHQWPATLVQPVGSPLSLECTVEGTSNPNLYWYRQAAGRGLQLLFYSVGIGQISSEVPQNLSASRPQDRQFILSSKKLLLSDSGFYLCAWSAGQGLLVQYFGPGTRLTVT.

This chain uses TRBV6-1 with TRBJ2-6; 7 nucleotides match TRBD2. V was clipped by 2 bases and J by 0 bases; unmatched bases: 7. Germline CDR1 and CDR2: MNHNS and SASEGT. The CDR3 totals 18 residues. The CDR3 DNA follows: TGTGCCAGCAGTGAACTGAGATCGGGGGGCTCTGGGGCCAACGTCCTGACTTTC. This translates into CASSELRSGGSGANVLTF.

The chain employs TRBV5-1 and TRBJ1-2, with D unclear. Germline-derived CDR1 and CDR2 are SGHRS and YFSETQ. The CDR3 runs 13 residues. The V end lost 0 bases, the J end lost 1 base, and 4 bases lay between the germline ends. CDR3 loop: CASSLGLNYGYTF. CDR3 sequence (DNA): TGCGCCAGCAGCTTGGGACTTAACTATGGCTACACCTTC.

The gene calls are TRBV7-5 and TRBJ1-3. TRBV7-5 is flagged as a pseudogene. This CDR3 region has 11 residues. The CDR3 bases are TGCCTCGGACTCTCGGCGAACACCATATATTTT. Its protein product is CLGLSANTIYF.

The rearrangement uses TRBV4-1 and TRBJ2-5; D may be TRBD2 (6 bases). The CDR3 runs 15 residues. V was pared by 4 bases and J by 4 bases, with 16 bases between. Germline values: CDR1 MGHRA, CDR2 YSYEKL. DNA for the CDR3: TGCGCCAGCAGCCCATGGACTATGGGGGGAGAGACCCAGTACTTC. Amino acid sequence: CASSPWTMGGETQYF.

This sequence joins TRBV19 and TRBJ1-5; D unresolved. The CDR3 is 13 residues long. V shed 3 bases and J shed 7 bases, with 10 bases lying between them. Germline lookup yields CDR1 LNHDA and CDR2 SQIVND (reference sequence). CDR3 sequence: CASSIRRVQPQHF. The CDR3 DNA is TGTGCCAGTAGTATTCGGAGGGTACAGCCCCAGCATTTT.

The chain uses TRBV15 and TRBJ2-7; D unclear. CDR3 size: 13 residues. CDR1 and CDR2 from the germline V gene are LNHNV and YYDKDF (reference sequence). Trimming stripped 9 bases from V and 2 bases from J, with 14 bases between. CDR3 amino acids: CATKPGSAYEQYF. CDR3 nucleotide sequence: TGTGCCACAAAACCCGGGTCGGCCTACGAGCAGTACTTC.

The chain links TRBV11-2 to TRBJ2-3; possibly TRBD2 for D (6 bases). V gave up 4 bases and J gave up 2 bases, with 13 bases separating them. The CDR3 loop spans 15 amino acids. Germline V gives CDR1 SGHAT, CDR2 FQNNGV. CDR3 loop: CASSSRAGYTDTQYF. The CDR3 DNA reads TGTGCCAGCAGCTCGAGAGCGGGTTACACAGATACGCAGTATTTT.

This sequence joins TRBV3-1 (or the pseudogene TRBV3-2) and TRBJ1-2; a possible D gene is TRBD1 (6 bases). The germline V and J ends were trimmed by 5 bases and 4 bases, with 20 bases remaining between them. The CDR3 runs 16 residues. Germline V gene sequence: CDR1 LGHDT, CDR2 YNNKEL (reference sequence). DNA for the CDR3: TGTGCCAGCAGCTCTCAGGCGGGGGCGCGTTCCTATGGCTACACCTTC. Translating gives CASSSQAGARSYGYTF.

CDR3 amino acids: CASRLAGVWEQYF. DNA of the CDR3: TGTGCCAGCCGATTAGCGGGGGTGTGGGAGCAGTACTTC. J is TRBJ2-7 and V is TRBV6-5; 9 nucleotides line up with TRBD2. Germline trimming cut 8 bases from V and 7 bases from J; bases unmatched to any gene: 9. CDR3 length equals 13 residues. Germline-derived CDR1 and CDR2 are MNHEY and SVGAGI.

The rearrangement links TRBV7-2 to TRBJ2-1; TRBD1 is a possible D gene (5 bases). The germline V gene encodes CDR1 SGHTA and CDR2 FQGNSA. V lost 1 base and J 3 bases, leaving 13 bases between the germline ends. The CDR3 runs 16 residues. This CDR3 is CASSLEGSTYYNEQFF. The CDR3, as DNA: TGTGCCAGCAGCTTAGAGGGGTCAACCTACTACAATGAGCAGTTCTTC.

This clone appeared a single time. The V and J genes are TRBV19 and TRBJ2-1; D not certain. The CDR3 contains 13 residues. Per the germline V gene, CDR1 is LNHDA and CDR2 is SQIVND (reference sequence). Trimming pared 7 bases from V and 3 bases from J, leaving 10 bases between. The CDR3 nucleotides are TGTGCCAGTACCCCGGTTGGCTACAATGAGCAGTTCTTC. Residues: CASTPVGYNEQFF.

This clone was counted once. The V call is TRBV28, the J call TRBJ1-2, with 8 bases identical to TRBD1. CDR3 length equals 13 residues. Losses at the gene ends were 6 bases for V and 2 bases for J; bases not matched to a gene: 2. Germline-derived CDR1 and CDR2 are MDHEN and SYDVKM. In DNA form, the CDR3 reads TGTGCCAGCAGGACAGGGGTAAACTATGGCTACACCTTC. It codes for CASRTGVNYGYTF.

This clone was seen only a few times. This CDR3 is CASSRQGDPTDTQYF. The CDR3 nucleotides are TGTGCCAGCAGCCGACAGGGGGATCCCACAGATACGCAGTATTTT. The rearrangement links TRBV7-6 to TRBJ2-3; TRBD1 aligns across 9 bases. From germline, CDR1 is SGHVS and CDR2 FNYEAQ. Germline trimming cut 5 bases from V and 2 bases from J; bases unmatched to any gene: 5. CDR3 length equals 15 residues.

This chain uses TRBV27 with TRBJ1-5; maybe TRBD1 (5 bases). Germline lookup yields CDR1 MNHEY and CDR2 SMNVEV (reference sequence). This CDR3 contains 16 residues. The V end lost 5 bases, the J end lost 2 bases, and 16 bases lay between the germline ends. CDR3 sequence: CASSPSAGPRNQPQHF. CDR3 DNA: TGTGCCAGCAGTCCCTCTGCGGGGCCCCGCAATCAGCCCCAGCATTTT.

V usage is TRBV4-1 and J usage is TRBJ1-2; 8 bases fit TRBD1. The CDR3 runs 16 residues. Germline CDR1 MGHRA, CDR2 YSYEKL. V was clipped by 1 base and J by 6 bases; unmatched bases: 10. In DNA form, the CDR3 reads TGCGCCAGCAGCCAAGGCTACCAGGGGGCGGCCGATGGCTACACCTTC. It encodes CASSQGYQGAADGYTF.

This clone appeared a single time. The chain couples TRBV6-5 to TRBJ1-2, with a tentative D call TRBD1 (6 bases). From germline, CDR1 is MNHEY and CDR2 SVGAGI. Trimming cost V 4 bases and J 7 bases, with 19 bases left between them. There are 15 residues in the CDR3. Here the CDR3 DNA reads TGTGCCAGCAGTTCCCCCGCCGGGCTCAGGGGTGGCTACACCTTC. The encoded protein is CASSSPAGLRGGYTF.

This chain connects TRBV6-1 to TRBJ2-1; TRBD2 agrees at 8 bases. Germline-derived CDR1 and CDR2 are MNHNS and SASEGT. The V and J ends lost 3 bases and 6 bases, in that order; junction bases with no gene match: 7. The CDR3 has 15 amino acids. The CDR3 DNA sequence: TGTGCCAGCAGTGAGGGTAGCGGGGCGCCCAATGAGCAGTTCTTC. Encoded protein: CASSEGSGAPNEQFF.

J is TRBJ2-5 and V is TRBV18; D is undetermined. This CDR3 has 13 amino acids. The germline V and J ends were trimmed by 3 bases and 0 bases, with 5 bases remaining between them. Germline CDR1 and CDR2: KGHSH and LQKENI. CDR3 sequence reads: CASSPEDQETQYF. The CDR3 DNA reads TGTGCCAGCTCACCTGAGGACCAAGAGACCCAGTACTTC.

The chain uses TRBV6-6 and TRBJ1-3, with unresolved D. In germline, CDR1 is MNHNY, CDR2 SVGAGI (reference sequence). V lost 5 bases and J lost 4, with 15 bases in between. The CDR3 totals 15 residues. The CDR3 reads CASSNYNSAGNTIYF. DNA of the CDR3: TGTGCCAGCAGTAACTACAATTCCGCCGGAAACACCATATATTTT.

The J gene is TRBJ2-1, the V gene TRBV5-1; D might be TRBD2 (7 bases). The CDR3 is 14 residues long. V shed 0 bases and J shed 8 bases, with 12 bases lying between them. CDR1 and CDR2 from the germline V gene are SGHRS and YFSETQ. CDR3 nucleotides: TGCGCCAGCAGCTTGGCCGGGGGGCGGCATGAGCAGTTCTTC. It encodes CASSLAGGRHEQFF.

V gene TRBV21-1 combines with J gene TRBJ2-2; TRBD1 is taken as the D call from the table, unchecked against the DNA. TRBV21-1 counts as a pseudogene. The CDR3 spans 13 residues. The CDR3 nucleotides are TGTGCCAGCAGCAAAGTTAGGGGCGGGGAGCTGTTTTTT. This encodes CASSKVRGGELFF.

V usage is TRBV5-4 and J usage is TRBJ2-7; 9 nucleotides line up with TRBD1. The CDR3 loop spans 14 amino acids. The junction had 5 bases not matched to a gene; V was cut back by 4 bases and J by 3 bases. Germline V gives CDR1 SGHNT, CDR2 YYREEE (reference sequence). CDR3 DNA sequence: TGTGCCAGCAGCAACGGACAGGGGATCTACGAGCAGTACTTC. It translates to CASSNGQGIYEQYF.

This clone occurred once. The genes are TRBV6-1 and TRBJ1-5, with D hard to call. This CDR3 has 16 amino acids. With 1 base removed from V and 7 bases from J, the gap between germline ends came to 17 bases. Germline CDR1 and CDR2: MNHNS and SASEGT. The CDR3 reads CASSEVGVLVGQPQHF. As DNA, the CDR3 is TGTGCCAGCAGTGAAGTCGGGGTTCTAGTGGGACAGCCCCAGCATTTT.

There are a few counts of this clone. V usage is TRBV5-5 and J usage is TRBJ2-5; a weak D match, TRBD1 (6 bases). The CDR3 extends over 14 amino acids. From germline, CDR1 is SGHKS and CDR2 YYEKEE (reference sequence). The germline V and J ends were trimmed by 1 base and 7 bases, with 14 bases remaining between them. The CDR3 DNA follows: TGTGCCAGCAGCTTGTGGCAGGGGTTAGGGACCCAGTACTTC. Amino acid sequence: CASSLWQGLGTQYF.

This clone occurred a few times. The CDR3 region is CASSQARVTGEQYF. In DNA form, the CDR3 reads TGTGCCAGCAGCCAAGCCAGGGTCACCGGCGAGCAGTACTTC. The rearrangement uses TRBV14 and TRBJ2-7; TRBD1 might be the D (5 bases). The CDR3 is made up of 14 amino acids. Germline-derived CDR1 and CDR2 are SGHDN and FVKESK. V gave up 1 base and J gave up 6 bases, with 13 bases separating them. The complete variable domain, with remaining parts taken from reference TRBV14 and TRBJ2-7, reads EAGVTQFPSHSVIEKGQTVTLRCDPISGHDNLYWYRRVMGKEIKFLLHFVKESKQDESGMPNNRFLAERTGGTYSTLKVQPAELEDSGVYFCASSQARVTGEQYFGPGTRLTVT.

V gene TRBV28 combines with J gene TRBJ1-1; the match to TRBD1 covers 10 bases. CDR3 length: 16 amino acids. CDR1 and CDR2 (germline): MDHEN, SYDVKM. V lost 4 bases and J lost 5; bases outside the gene matches: 10. In DNA, the CDR3 is TGTGCCAGCAGTTCCCCGCGACAGGGGGCAAAAACTGAAGCTTTCTTT. Its protein product is CASSSPRQGAKTEAFF.